This TCR beta chain was sequenced in a study of T cell responses to AZD1222 COVID-19 vaccine. Sequencing was performed with immunoSEQ multiplex PCR; in TCRdb, only in-frame clones are kept and a portion is missing. The table has 75,000 to 90,000 clones, around 90% seen once; the top ten hold 28%. The TCR sequence derives from an adult who received the AZD1222 COVID-19 vaccine. This specimen was peripheral blood, taken 28 days after the second AZD1222 dose.

The DNA for the CDR3 is TGTGCCATCAGCCTGAGGGGGGTTGAGCAGTTCTTC. Encoded protein: CAISLRGVEQFF. V usage is TRBV10-3 and J usage is TRBJ2-1; D might be TRBD1 or TRBD2, each matching 6 bases. Germline V lookup: CDR1 ENHRY, CDR2 SYGVKD. V gave up 6 bases and J gave up 9 bases, with 12 bases separating them. The CDR3 length is 12 residues.